This T cell receptor beta chain was captured in a study of T cell changes during pregnancy in multiple sclerosis. Generated by immunoSEQ multiplex PCR, the TCRdb table keeps only in-frame clones and is missing some. The sample yields some 81,000 clones, 89% seen once. The CDR3 extends over 13 amino acids. Trimming stripped 1 base from V and 9 bases from J, with 10 bases between. In germline, CDR1 is SGHTA, CDR2 FQGNSA. This rearrangement joins TRBV7-2 to TRBJ1-5; D is unclear. This sequence was found in a female donor with multiple sclerosis, enrolled in a pregnancy study. Sample: peripheral blood, taken before pregnancy. The CDR3 region is CASSLGLSRPQHF. The CDR3 DNA reads TGTGCCAGCAGCTTAGGCTTGTCCAGGCCCCAGCATTTT.